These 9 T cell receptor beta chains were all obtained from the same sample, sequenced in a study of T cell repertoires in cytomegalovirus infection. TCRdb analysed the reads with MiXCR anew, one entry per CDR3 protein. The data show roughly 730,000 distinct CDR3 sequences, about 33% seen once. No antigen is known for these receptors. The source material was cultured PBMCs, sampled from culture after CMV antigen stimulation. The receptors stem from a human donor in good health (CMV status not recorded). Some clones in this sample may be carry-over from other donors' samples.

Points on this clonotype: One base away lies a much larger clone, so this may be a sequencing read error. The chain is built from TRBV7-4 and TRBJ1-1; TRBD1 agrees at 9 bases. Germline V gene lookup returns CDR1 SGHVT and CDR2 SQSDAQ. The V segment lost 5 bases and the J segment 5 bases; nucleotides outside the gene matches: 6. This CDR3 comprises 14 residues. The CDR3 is CASSITGGGTEAFF. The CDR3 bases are TGTGCCAGCAGCATTACAGGGGGCGGGACTGAAGCTTTCTTT.

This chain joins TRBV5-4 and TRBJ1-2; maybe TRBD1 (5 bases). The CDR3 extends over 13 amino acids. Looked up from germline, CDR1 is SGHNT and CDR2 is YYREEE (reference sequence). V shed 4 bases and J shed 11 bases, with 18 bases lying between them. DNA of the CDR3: TGTGCCAGCAGCATTGGGACTAGCGGGGATTACACCTTC. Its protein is CASSIGTSGDYTF.

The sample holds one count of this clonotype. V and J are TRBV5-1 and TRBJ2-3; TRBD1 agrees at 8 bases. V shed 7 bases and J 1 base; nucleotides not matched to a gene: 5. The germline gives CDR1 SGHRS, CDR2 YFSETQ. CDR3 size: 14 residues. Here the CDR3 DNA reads TGCGCCAGCGCCGGGACAGGCGGCACAGATACGCAGTATTTT. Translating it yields CASAGTGGTDTQYF.

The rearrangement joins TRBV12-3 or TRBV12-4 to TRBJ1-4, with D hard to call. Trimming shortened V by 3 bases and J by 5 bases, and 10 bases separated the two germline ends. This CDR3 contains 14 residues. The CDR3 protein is CASSLGEKNEKLFF. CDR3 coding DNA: TGTGCCAGCAGTTTGGGTGAGAAAAATGAAAAACTGTTTTTT.

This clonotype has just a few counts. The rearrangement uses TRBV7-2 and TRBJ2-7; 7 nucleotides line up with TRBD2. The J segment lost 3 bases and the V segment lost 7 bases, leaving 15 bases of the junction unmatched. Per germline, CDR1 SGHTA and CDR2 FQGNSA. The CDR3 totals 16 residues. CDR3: CASNLMKGGGSYEQYF. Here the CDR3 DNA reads TGTGCCAGCAACCTAATGAAAGGTGGCGGGAGCTACGAGCAGTACTTC.

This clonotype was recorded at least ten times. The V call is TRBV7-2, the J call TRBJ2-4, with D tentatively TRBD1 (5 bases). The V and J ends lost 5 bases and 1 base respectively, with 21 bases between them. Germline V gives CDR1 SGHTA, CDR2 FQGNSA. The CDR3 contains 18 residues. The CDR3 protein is CASSRKYLTAEAKNIQYF. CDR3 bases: TGTGCCAGCAGCAGAAAATACCTGACAGCCGAGGCCAAAAACATTCAGTACTTC.

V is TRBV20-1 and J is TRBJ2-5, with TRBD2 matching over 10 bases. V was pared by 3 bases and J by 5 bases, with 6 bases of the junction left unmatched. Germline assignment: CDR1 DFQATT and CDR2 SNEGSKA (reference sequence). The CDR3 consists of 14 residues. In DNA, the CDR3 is TGCAGTGCTAGCAAGCGGGAGGGCCAGGAGACCCAGTACTTC. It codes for CSASKREGQETQYF.

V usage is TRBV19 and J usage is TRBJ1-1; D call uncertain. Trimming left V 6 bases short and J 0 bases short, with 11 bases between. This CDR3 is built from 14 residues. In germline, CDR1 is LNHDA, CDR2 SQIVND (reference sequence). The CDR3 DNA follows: TGTGCCAGTAGGGGGTTGTCGGTGAACACTGAAGCTTTCTTT. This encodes CASRGLSVNTEAFF.

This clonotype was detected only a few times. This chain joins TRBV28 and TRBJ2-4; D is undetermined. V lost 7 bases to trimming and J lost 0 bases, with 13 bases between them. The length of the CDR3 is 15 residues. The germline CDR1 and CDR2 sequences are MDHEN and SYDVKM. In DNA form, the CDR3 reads TGTGCCAGCACCACCGACCAATTAGCCAAAAACATTCAGTACTTC. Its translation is CASTTDQLAKNIQYF.